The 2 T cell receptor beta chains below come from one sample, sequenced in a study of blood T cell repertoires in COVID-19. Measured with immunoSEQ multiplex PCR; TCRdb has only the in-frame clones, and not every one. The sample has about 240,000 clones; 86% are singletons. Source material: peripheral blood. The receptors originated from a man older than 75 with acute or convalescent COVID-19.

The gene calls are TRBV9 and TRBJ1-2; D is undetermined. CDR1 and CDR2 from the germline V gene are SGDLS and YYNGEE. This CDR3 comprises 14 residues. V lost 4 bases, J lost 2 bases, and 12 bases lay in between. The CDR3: CASSPRNRNYGYTF. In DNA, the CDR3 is TGTGCCAGCAGCCCCCGGAACAGAAACTATGGCTACACCTTC.

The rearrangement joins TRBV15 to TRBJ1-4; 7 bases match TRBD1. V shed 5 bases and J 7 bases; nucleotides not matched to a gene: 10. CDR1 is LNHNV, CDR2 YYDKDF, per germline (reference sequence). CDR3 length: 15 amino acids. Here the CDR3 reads CATSFLAGGGEKLFF. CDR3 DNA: TGTGCCACCAGCTTCCTCGCAGGGGGAGGTGAAAAACTGTTTTTT. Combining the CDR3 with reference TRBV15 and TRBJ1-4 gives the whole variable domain DAMVIQNPRYQVTQFGKPVTLSCSQTLNHNVMYWYQQKSSQAPKLLFHYYDKDFNNEADTPDNFQSRRPNTSFCFLDIRSPGLGDTAMYLCATSFLAGGGEKLFFGSGTQLSVL.